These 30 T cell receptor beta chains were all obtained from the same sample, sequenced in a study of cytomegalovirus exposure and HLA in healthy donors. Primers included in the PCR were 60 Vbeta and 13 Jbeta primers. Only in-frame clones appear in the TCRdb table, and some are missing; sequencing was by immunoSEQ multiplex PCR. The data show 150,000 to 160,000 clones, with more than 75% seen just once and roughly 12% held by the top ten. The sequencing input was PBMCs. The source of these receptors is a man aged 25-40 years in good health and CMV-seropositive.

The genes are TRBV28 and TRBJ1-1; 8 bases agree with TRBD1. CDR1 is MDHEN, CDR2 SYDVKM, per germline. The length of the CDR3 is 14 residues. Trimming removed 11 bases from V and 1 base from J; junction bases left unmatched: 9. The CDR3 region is CALHTGGRNTEAFF. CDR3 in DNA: TGTGCCCTACACACAGGGGGACGGAACACTGAAGCTTTCTTT.

The CDR3 DNA reads TGTGCAAGTCGTAGGGGGCCGACCTCGGATACGCAGTATTTT. Residues: CASRRGPTSDTQYF. V is TRBV12-2 and J is TRBJ2-3; TRBD1 was called by the table and not checked on the DNA. TRBV12-2 is annotated as a pseudogene. The CDR3 runs to 14 residues.

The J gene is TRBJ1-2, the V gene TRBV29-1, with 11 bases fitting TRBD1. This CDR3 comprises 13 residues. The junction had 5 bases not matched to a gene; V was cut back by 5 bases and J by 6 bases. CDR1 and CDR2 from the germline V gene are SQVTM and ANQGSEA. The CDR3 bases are TGCAGCGTTTTAGGACAGGGGGCAAATGGCTACACCTTC. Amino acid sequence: CSVLGQGANGYTF. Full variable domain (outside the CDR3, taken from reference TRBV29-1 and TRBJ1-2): SAVISQKPSRDICQRGTSLTIQCQVDSQVTMMFWYRQQPGQSLTLIATANQGSEATYESGFVIDKFPISRPNLTFSTLTVSNMSPEDSSIYLCSVLGQGANGYTFGSGTRLTVV.

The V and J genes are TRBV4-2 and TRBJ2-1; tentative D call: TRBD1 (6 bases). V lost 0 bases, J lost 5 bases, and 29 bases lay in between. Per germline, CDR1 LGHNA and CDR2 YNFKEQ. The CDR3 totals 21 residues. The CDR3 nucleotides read TGTGCCAGCAGCCAAGATTATTTAGGGGGATTCTTGGGCCCTATAGACAATGAGCAGTTCTTC. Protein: CASSQDYLGGFLGPIDNEQFF.

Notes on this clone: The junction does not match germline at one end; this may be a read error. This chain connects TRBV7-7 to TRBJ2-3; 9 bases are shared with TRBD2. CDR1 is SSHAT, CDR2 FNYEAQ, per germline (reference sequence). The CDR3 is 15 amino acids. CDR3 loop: CASSLSGRGSDTQYF. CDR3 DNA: TGTGCTAGCAGCCTTAGCGGGAGAGGGTCAGATACGCAGTATTTT.

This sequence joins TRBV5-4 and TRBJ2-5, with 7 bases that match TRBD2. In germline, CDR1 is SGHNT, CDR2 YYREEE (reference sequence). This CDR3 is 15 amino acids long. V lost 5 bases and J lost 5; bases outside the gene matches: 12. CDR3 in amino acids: CASSQKRDLRETQYF. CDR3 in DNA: TGTGCCAGCAGTCAAAAGCGGGACCTCCGCGAGACCCAGTACTTC.

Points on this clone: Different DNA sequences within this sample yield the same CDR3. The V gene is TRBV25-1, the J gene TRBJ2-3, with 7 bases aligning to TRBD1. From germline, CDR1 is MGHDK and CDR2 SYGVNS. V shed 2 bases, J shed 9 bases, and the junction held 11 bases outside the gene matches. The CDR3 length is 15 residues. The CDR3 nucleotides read TGTGCCAGCAGTGAAAGGGACAGAAGTTTAGACACGCAGTATTTT. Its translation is CASSERDRSLDTQYF.

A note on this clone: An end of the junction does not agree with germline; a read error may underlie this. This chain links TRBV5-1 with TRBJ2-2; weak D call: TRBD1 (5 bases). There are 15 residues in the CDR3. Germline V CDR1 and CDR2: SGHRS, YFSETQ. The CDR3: CAGSRDRVNTGELFF. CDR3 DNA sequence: TGCGCCGGCAGCCGAGACAGAGTGAACACCGGGGAGCTGTTTTTT. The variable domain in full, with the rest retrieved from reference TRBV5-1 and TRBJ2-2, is KAGVTQTPRYLIKTRGQQVTLSCSPISGHRSVSWYQQTPGQGLQFLFEYFSETQRNKGNFPGRFSGRQFSNSRSEMNVSTLELGDSALYLCAGSRDRVNTGELFFGEGSRLTVL.

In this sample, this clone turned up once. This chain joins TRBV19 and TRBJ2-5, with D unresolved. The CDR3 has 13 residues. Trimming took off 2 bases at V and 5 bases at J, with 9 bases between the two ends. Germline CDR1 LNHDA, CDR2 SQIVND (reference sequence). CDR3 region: CASSIYPGETQYF. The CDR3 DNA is TGTGCCAGTAGTATATACCCCGGGGAGACCCAGTACTTC.

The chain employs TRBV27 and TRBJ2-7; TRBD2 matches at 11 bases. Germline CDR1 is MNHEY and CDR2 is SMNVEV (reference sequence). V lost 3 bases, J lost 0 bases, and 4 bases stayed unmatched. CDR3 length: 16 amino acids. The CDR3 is CASSLTSGTSSYEQYF. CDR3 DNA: TGTGCCAGCAGTTTGACTAGCGGGACGAGCTCCTACGAGCAGTACTTC.

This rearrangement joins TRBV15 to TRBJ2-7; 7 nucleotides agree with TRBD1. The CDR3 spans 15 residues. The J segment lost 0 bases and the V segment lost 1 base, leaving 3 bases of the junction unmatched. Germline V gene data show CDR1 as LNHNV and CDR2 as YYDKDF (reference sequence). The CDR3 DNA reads TGTGCCACCAGCAGAGTGGACAGGAACTCCTACGAGCAGTACTTC. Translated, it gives CATSRVDRNSYEQYF.

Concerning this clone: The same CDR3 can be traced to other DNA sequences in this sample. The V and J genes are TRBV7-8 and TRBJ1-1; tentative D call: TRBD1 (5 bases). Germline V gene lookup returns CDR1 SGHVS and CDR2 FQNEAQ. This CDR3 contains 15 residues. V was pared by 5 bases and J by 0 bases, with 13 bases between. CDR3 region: CASSRMGQVNTEAFF. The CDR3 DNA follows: TGTGCCAGCAGCCGTATGGGGCAGGTGAACACTGAAGCTTTCTTT.

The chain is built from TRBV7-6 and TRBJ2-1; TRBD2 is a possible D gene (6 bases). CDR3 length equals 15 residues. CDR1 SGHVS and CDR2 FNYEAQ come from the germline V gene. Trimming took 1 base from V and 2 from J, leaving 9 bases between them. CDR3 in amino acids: CASSLGLDPYNEQFF. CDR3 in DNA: TGTGCCAGCAGCTTAGGACTAGATCCCTACAATGAGCAGTTCTTC.

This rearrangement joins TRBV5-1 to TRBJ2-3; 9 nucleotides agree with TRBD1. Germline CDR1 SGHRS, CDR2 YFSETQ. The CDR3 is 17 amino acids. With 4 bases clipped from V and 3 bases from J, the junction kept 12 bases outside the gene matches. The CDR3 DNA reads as TGCGCCAGCAGCCCAAAACAGGGGGCTTTGATGACAGATACGCAGTATTTT. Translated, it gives CASSPKQGALMTDTQYF.

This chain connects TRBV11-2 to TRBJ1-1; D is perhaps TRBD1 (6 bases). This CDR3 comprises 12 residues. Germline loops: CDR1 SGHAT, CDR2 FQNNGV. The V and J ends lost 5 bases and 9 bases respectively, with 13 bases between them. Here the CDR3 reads CASSPGQRQAFF. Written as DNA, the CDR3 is TGTGCCAGCAGCCCAGGACAGAGACAAGCTTTCTTT. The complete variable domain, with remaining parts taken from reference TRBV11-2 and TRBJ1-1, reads EAGVAQSPRYKIIEKRQSVAFWCNPISGHATLYWYQQILGQGPKLLIQFQNNGVVDDSQLPKDRFSAERLKGVDSTLKIQPAKLEDSAVYLCASSPGQRQAFFGQGTRLTVV.

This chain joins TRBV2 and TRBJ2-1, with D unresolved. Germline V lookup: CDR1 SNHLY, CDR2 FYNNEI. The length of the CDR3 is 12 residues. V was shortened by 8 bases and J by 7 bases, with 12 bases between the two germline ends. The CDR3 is CASRGYQNEQFF. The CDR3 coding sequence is TGTGCCAGCCGAGGATACCAGAATGAGCAGTTCTTC.

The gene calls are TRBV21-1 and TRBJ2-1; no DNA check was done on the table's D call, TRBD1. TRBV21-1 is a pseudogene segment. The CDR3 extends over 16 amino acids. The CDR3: CASPGQGASPYNEQFF. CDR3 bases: TGTGCCAGCCCGGGACAGGGGGCTTCACCCTACAATGAGCAGTTCTTC.

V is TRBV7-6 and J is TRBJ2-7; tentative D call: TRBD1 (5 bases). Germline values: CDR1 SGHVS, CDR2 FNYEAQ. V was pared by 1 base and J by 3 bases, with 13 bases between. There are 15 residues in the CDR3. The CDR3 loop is CASSLGFTGGYEQYF. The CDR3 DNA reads TGTGCCAGCAGCTTAGGATTTACAGGCGGCTACGAGCAGTACTTC.

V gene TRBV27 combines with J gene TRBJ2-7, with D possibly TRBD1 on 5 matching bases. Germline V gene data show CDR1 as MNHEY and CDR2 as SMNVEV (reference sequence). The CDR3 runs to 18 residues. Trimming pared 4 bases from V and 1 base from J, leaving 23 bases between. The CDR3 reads CASSSQTSDRVPSYEQYF. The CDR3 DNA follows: TGTGCCAGCAGTTCACAAACATCCGACAGAGTCCCTTCCTACGAGCAGTACTTC.

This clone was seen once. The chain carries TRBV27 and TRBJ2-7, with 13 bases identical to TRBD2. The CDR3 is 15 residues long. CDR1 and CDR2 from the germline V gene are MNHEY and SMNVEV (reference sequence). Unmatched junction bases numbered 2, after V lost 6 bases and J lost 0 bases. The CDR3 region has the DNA TGTGCCAGCAGGGGACTAGCGGGGTACTCCTACGAGCAGTACTTC. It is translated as CASRGLAGYSYEQYF.

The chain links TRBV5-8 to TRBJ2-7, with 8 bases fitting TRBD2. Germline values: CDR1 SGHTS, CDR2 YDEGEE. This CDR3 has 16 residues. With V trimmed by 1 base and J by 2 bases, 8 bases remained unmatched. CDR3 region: CASSLFSGGRAYEQYF. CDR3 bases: TGTGCCAGCAGCTTGTTCAGCGGGGGACGCGCCTACGAGCAGTACTTC.

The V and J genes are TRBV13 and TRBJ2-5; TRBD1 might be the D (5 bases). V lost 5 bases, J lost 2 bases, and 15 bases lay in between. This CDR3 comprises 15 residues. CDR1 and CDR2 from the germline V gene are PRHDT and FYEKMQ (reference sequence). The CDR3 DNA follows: TGTGCCAGCAGCCGGAGAAAGACAGTGCAAGAGACCCAGTACTTC. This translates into CASSRRKTVQETQYF.

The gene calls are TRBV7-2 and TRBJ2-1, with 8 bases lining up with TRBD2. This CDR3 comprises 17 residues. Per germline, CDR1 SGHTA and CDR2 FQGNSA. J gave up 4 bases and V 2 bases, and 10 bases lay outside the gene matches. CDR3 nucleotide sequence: TGTGCCAGCAGCTTAACCGTAGGCGGGGGGACATACAATGAGCAGTTCTTC. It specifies CASSLTVGGGTYNEQFF.

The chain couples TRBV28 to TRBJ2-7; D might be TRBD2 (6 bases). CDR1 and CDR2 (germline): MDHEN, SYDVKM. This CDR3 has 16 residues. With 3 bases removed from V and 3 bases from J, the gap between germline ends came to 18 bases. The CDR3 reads CASSFRSSTSVYEQYF. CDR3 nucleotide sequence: TGTGCCAGCAGTTTTCGTTCGTCGACTAGTGTCTACGAGCAGTACTTC.

CDR3 nucleotide sequence: TGTGCCAGCAGTTCCTGGACAGGGACGGACACTGAAGCTTTCTTT. Residues: CASSSWTGTDTEAFF. The rearrangement uses TRBV6-6 and TRBJ1-1, with 8 bases that match TRBD1. Germline loops: CDR1 MNHNY, CDR2 SVGAGI (reference sequence). Trimming cost V 4 bases and J 3 bases; bases outside gene matches: 7. The CDR3 is 15 amino acids.

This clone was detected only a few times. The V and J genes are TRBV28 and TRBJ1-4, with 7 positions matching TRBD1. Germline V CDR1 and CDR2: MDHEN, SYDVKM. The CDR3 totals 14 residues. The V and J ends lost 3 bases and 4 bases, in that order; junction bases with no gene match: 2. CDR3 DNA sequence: TGTGCCAGCAGTTTGGGACAGTTTAATGAAAAACTGTTTTTT. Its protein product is CASSLGQFNEKLFF.

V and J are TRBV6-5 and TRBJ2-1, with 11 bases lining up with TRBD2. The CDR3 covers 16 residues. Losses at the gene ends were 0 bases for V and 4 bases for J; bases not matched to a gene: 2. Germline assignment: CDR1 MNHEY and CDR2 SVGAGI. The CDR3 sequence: CASSYSGTSGYNEQFF. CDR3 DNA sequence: TGTGCCAGCAGTTACTCGGGGACTAGCGGATACAATGAGCAGTTCTTC.

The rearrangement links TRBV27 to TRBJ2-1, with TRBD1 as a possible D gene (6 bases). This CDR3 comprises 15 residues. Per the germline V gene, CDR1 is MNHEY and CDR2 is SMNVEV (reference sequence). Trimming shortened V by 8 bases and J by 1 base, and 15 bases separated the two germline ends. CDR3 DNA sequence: TGTGCCAGCGGAATTGGACAGATTTCCTACAATGAGCAGTTCTTC. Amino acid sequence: CASGIGQISYNEQFF.

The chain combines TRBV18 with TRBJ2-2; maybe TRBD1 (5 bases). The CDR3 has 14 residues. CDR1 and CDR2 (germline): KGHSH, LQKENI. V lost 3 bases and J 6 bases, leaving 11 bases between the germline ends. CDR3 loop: CASSPPSGPGELFF. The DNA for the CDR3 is TGTGCCAGCTCACCCCCATCAGGGCCCGGGGAGCTGTTTTTT.

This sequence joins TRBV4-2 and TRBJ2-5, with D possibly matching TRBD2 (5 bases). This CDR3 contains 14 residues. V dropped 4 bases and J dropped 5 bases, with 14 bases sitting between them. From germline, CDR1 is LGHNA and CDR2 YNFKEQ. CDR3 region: CASSLEVGEETQYF. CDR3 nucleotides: TGTGCCAGCAGCCTTGAGGTTGGGGAGGAGACCCAGTACTTC.